This T cell receptor beta chain was obtained from a study of control samples from healthy donors and cancer patients. By sample share, this clone is medium-sized. Other DNA sequences within the sample encode an identical CDR3. TCRdb's table, derived via immunoSEQ multiplex PCR, lists solely in-frame clones and lacks some. Here the sample spans 90,000 to 150,000 clones, approximately 90% being singletons. The source of this sequence is a man aged 35-49 years in good health. The specimen was blood.

The CDR3, as DNA: TGTGCCAGCAGCCCTCAGGGCACTGAAGCTTTCTTT. Its protein is CASSPQGTEAFF. V gene TRBV6-2 or TRBV6-3 combines with J gene TRBJ1-1; tentative D call: TRBD1 (5 bases). The CDR3 is 12 residues long. V was cut by 6 bases and J by 4 bases, with 9 bases left in between. Looked up from germline, CDR1 is MNHEY and CDR2 is SVGEGT.